Below, 32 T cell receptor beta chains from the same sample are listed, as sequenced in a study of T cells in Graves' hyperthyroidism and ophthalmopathy. Amplification of TCR beta CDR3 regions used RNA as the template. The primer set for the first-round RT-PCR of the TCR CDR3 was HTBI. TCRdb reprocessed the multiplex PCR reads via MiXCR and lists one record per CDR3 protein. The table lists around 280,000 distinct CDR3 sequences, approximately 14% of them singletons. Sequencing was performed on blood. These receptors were obtained from a woman aged 35 to 49 with Graves' hyperthyroidism.

For the CDR3, the DNA is TGTGCCAGCAGCCCAAGTGTGTCGGCAACTAATGAAAAACTGTTTTTT. Amino acid sequence: CASSPSVSATNEKLFF. The chain couples TRBV9 to TRBJ1-4; D gene uncertain. CDR3 size: 16 residues. Germline V gives CDR1 SGDLS, CDR2 YYNGEE. The germline V and J ends were trimmed by 4 bases and 0 bases, with 13 bases remaining between them.

This clonotype was seen more than once but under ten times. V gene TRBV7-2 combines with J gene TRBJ1-2; maybe TRBD1 (6 bases). The CDR3 has 15 residues. Trimming removed 2 bases at V and 4 bases at J, with 14 bases between. CDR1 is SGHTA and CDR2 is FQGNSA in the germline V gene. The CDR3 sequence is CASSLIGGAGYGYTF. CDR3 DNA: TGTGCCAGCAGCTTAATCGGGGGCGCTGGCTATGGCTACACCTTC.

This clonotype was picked up many times. The chain links TRBV12-3 or TRBV12-4 to TRBJ2-6; 12 bases are shared with TRBD2. This CDR3 spans 16 amino acids. J lost 3 bases, V lost 6 bases, and 3 bases had no gene match. The CDR3, as DNA: TGTGCCAGCAGGACTAGCGGGAGAAGTGGGGCCAACGTCCTGACTTTC. Translation gives CASRTSGRSGANVLTF.

At least ten counts were recorded for this clonotype. V is TRBV30 and J is TRBJ2-7, with a tentative D call TRBD1 (5 bases). With 4 bases removed from V and 2 bases from J, the gap between germline ends came to 12 bases. CDR1 and CDR2 (germline): GTSNPN, SVGIG (reference sequence). The CDR3 contains 13 residues. CDR3 sequence (DNA): TGTGCCTGGACTAAGACAGAAGCCTACGAGCAGTACTTC. Encoded protein: CAWTKTEAYEQYF. Full variable domain (rest looked up from reference TRBV30 and TRBJ2-7): SQTIHQWPATLVQPVGSPLSLECTVEGTSNPNLYWYRQAAGRGLQLLFYSVGIGQISSEVPQNLSASRPQDRQFILSSKKLLLSDSGFYLCAWTKTEAYEQYFGPGTRLTVT.

This clonotype was observed at least ten times. The chain couples TRBV10-3 to TRBJ1-1, with D tentatively TRBD1 (5 bases). The CDR3 sequence is 15 residues long. Deletions cut 7 bases from V and 1 base from J, with 16 bases between. Germline CDR1 reads ENHRY; CDR2 reads SYGVKD. The CDR3 DNA is TGTGCCATCATGAGGGGTGGGACGGAGAACACTGAAGCTTTCTTT. It translates to CAIMRGGTENTEAFF.

This chain connects TRBV29-1 to TRBJ2-3; D possibly corresponds to TRBD2 (7 bases). This CDR3 is 13 amino acids long. The germline V gene has CDR1 SQVTM and CDR2 ANQGSEA. The germline V and J ends were trimmed by 4 bases and 5 bases, with 13 bases remaining between them. This CDR3 reads CSVGGGRGDTQYF. In nucleotides, the CDR3 is TGCAGCGTTGGGGGGGGGCGCGGAGATACGCAGTATTTT.

This clonotype was found many times. One end of the junction fails to match germline, which may point to a read error. V usage is TRBV20-1 and J usage is TRBJ2-7, with 9 bases aligning to TRBD1. Germline values: CDR1 DFQATT, CDR2 SNEGSKA (reference sequence). The CDR3 loop spans 15 amino acids. The CDR3 nucleotides read TGCAGTGCTAGAGATTTGGGACAGGGATCCTACGAGCAGCACTTC. Its protein is CSARDLGQGSYEQHF.

This clonotype was recorded many times. The chain employs TRBV20-1 and TRBJ2-7, with TRBD2 as a possible D gene (6 bases). The germline gives CDR1 DFQATT, CDR2 SNEGSKA (reference sequence). The length of the CDR3 is 14 residues. V gave up 0 bases and J gave up 2 bases, with 11 bases separating them. The chain's CDR3 is CSAREASATYEQYF. In nucleotides, the CDR3 is TGCAGTGCTAGAGAGGCTAGCGCGACCTACGAGCAGTACTTC.

CDR3 sequence (DNA): TGTGCCAGTCGGCCGGGCTCTGGGGCCAACGTCCTGACTTTC. This sequence encodes CASRPGSGANVLTF. This chain uses TRBV19 with TRBJ2-6, with unresolved D. Trimming took off 8 bases at V and 0 bases at J, with 8 bases between the two ends. The CDR3 length is 14 residues. Per the germline V gene, CDR1 is LNHDA and CDR2 is SQIVND (reference sequence).

The sample holds a few counts of this clonotype. The chain uses TRBV10-3 and TRBJ2-1; TRBD2 is a possible D gene (5 bases). In germline, CDR1 is ENHRY, CDR2 SYGVKD. The CDR3 is 15 amino acids. Trimming took off 8 bases at V and 5 bases at J, with 19 bases between the two ends. The CDR3 sequence is CAIRTREGLNNEQFF. Written as DNA, the CDR3 is TGTGCCATCCGAACTCGGGAAGGGTTGAACAATGAGCAGTTCTTC.

On this clonotype itself: A much larger clone lies a single base off, so this may be a read error. CDR3 in DNA: TGTGCCAGCAGCGATAGGGACAGTCGCTACAATGAGCAGTTCTTC. Translation: CASSDRDSRYNEQFF. V and J are TRBV7-9 and TRBJ2-1, with 7 nucleotides matching TRBD1. This CDR3 spans 15 amino acids. Germline V CDR1 and CDR2: SEHNR, FQNEAQ (reference sequence). The junction had 7 bases not matched to a gene; V was cut back by 5 bases and J by 3 bases.

Concerning this clonotype: Since a much larger clone is just one base distant, this may be a read error. V is TRBV2 and J is TRBJ1-2; D remains unclear. CDR3 length: 12 residues. Germline V lookup: CDR1 SNHLY, CDR2 FYNNEI. The CDR3 sequence is CASSQFNYAYTF. CDR3 DNA: TGTGCCAGCAGTCAATTTAACTATGCCTACACCTTC. The whole variable domain, remainder taken from reference TRBV2 and TRBJ1-2, is EPEVTQTPSHQVTQMGQEVILRCVPISNHLYFYWYRQILGQKVEFLVSFYNNEISEKSEIFDDQFSVERPDGSNFTLKIRSTKLEDSAMYFCASSQFNYAYTFGSGTRLTVV.

This clonotype was counted ten times or more. V is TRBV5-1 and J is TRBJ1-6; TRBD1 matches 7 bases. CDR3 size: 14 residues. The V segment lost 4 bases and the J segment 7 bases; nucleotides outside the gene matches: 5. Germline-derived CDR1 and CDR2 are SGHRS and YFSETQ. CDR3 nucleotide sequence: TGCGCCAGCAGCGAGGGACAGCGGAATTCACCCCTCCACTTT. Translating it yields CASSEGQRNSPLHF.

The table lists this clonotype with many counts. V gene TRBV12-3 or TRBV12-4 combines with J gene TRBJ1-6; 7 bases match TRBD1. V dropped 6 bases and J dropped 6; count of bases not matched to a gene: 5. The CDR3 length is 14 residues. CDR3 amino acids: CASRTDRANSPLHF. CDR3 bases: TGTGCCAGCAGAACAGACAGGGCTAATTCACCCCTCCACTTT.

This clonotype was detected many times. The chain combines TRBV18 with TRBJ2-5; D is undetermined. The CDR3 is 12 amino acids. The ends were cut back, 1 base at V and 4 bases at J, with 4 bases in the middle. CDR1 and CDR2 from the germline V gene are KGHSH and LQKENI. The CDR3 loop is CASSPQSETQYF. The CDR3 bases are TGTGCCAGCTCACCACAATCAGAGACCCAGTACTTC.

This clonotype was observed at least ten times. This chain links TRBV12-3 or TRBV12-4 with TRBJ2-2; tentatively, D is TRBD1 (5 bases). The CDR3 extends over 11 amino acids. V was clipped by 7 bases and J by 7 bases, with 7 bases between them. CDR3 DNA: TGTGCCAGCACCCAGGGCGGGGAGCTGTTTTTT. Translation gives CASTQGGELFF.

This clonotype was picked up many times. The V and J genes are TRBV18 and TRBJ2-1; weak D call: TRBD1 (5 bases). The V and J ends lost 6 bases and 10 bases respectively, with 16 bases between them. The germline V gene has CDR1 KGHSH and CDR2 LQKENI. The CDR3 has 13 amino acids. The CDR3 here is CASSNVQVNEQFF. The CDR3 DNA follows: TGTGCCAGCTCCAACGTACAGGTAAACGAGCAGTTCTTC.

This clonotype was recorded at least ten times. CDR3 bases: TGTGCCAGCAGTTACAAATTGGGCTATGGCTACACCTTC. Protein product: CASSYKLGYGYTF. This chain uses TRBV6-5 with TRBJ1-2; no clear D. V lost 2 bases and J 4 bases, leaving 8 bases between the germline ends. This CDR3 is built from 13 residues. Germline CDR1 is MNHEY and CDR2 is SVGAGI.

The gene calls are TRBV5-1 and TRBJ2-5, with 10 bases identical to TRBD2. The germline V gene encodes CDR1 SGHRS and CDR2 YFSETQ. The CDR3 runs 15 residues. V shed 2 bases and J 4 bases; nucleotides not matched to a gene: 5. CDR3 region: CASSLGLAEGETQYF. As DNA, the CDR3 is TGCGCCAGCAGCTTAGGACTAGCGGAGGGAGAGACCCAGTACTTC.

This clonotype was counted ten times or more. The germline gene is not matched at one end of the junction; a read error may be the cause. The V call is TRBV7-2, the J call TRBJ2-3; TRBD2 agrees at 7 bases. The CDR3 runs 15 residues. Germline CDR1 SGHTA, CDR2 FQGNSA. In DNA form, the CDR3 reads TGTGCCACCAGCTCTGGGCGCGGGAGATCCGATACGCAGTATTTT. This encodes CATSSGRGRSDTQYF.

This clonotype was detected ten times or more. The CDR3 DNA follows: TGCGCCAGCAGTGAGGGGTGGGAGACCCAGTACTTC. Residues: CASSEGWETQYF. The chain recombines TRBV10-2 with TRBJ2-5; D gene unclear. This CDR3 is built from 12 residues. Trimming left V 2 bases short and J 5 bases short, with 6 bases between. CDR1 is WSHSY and CDR2 is SAAADI in the germline V gene.

This clonotype occurred a few times. The chain links TRBV13 to TRBJ2-3, with D perhaps matching TRBD1 or TRBD2 (5 bases each). Germline V gives CDR1 PRHDT, CDR2 FYEKMQ (reference sequence). V lost 8 bases to trimming and J lost 6 bases, with 15 bases between them. This CDR3 is built from 13 residues. In DNA, the CDR3 is TGTGCCAGCCGCGAGGGGCTGATGGATACGCAGTATTTT. Encoded protein: CASREGLMDTQYF.

This clonotype was seen a few times. The chain joins TRBV6-5 to TRBJ2-7; tentatively, D is TRBD2 (7 bases). The V end was cut by 0 bases, the J end by 4 bases, with 19 bases between. Germline CDR1 is MNHEY and CDR2 is SVGAGI. The CDR3 contains 17 residues. CDR3 DNA sequence: TGTGCCAGCAGTTACTCGAGCGGGGACGGGACACTATACGAGCAGTACTTC. It yields the protein CASSYSSGDGTLYEQYF.

This clonotype was seen at least ten times. V usage is TRBV12-5 and J usage is TRBJ2-5, with 14 bases matching TRBD2. The CDR3 spans 17 residues. Per germline, CDR1 LGHNT and CDR2 FRNRAP. Trimming cost V 6 bases and J 4 bases; bases outside gene matches: 10. The CDR3 DNA sequence: TGTGCTAGTGGCCCGGGACTAGCGGGAGATTTTGGAGAGACCCAGTACTTC. Protein sequence: CASGPGLAGDFGETQYF.

CDR3 coding DNA: TGCGCCAGCACCCGGGGACAGGGGTCCGGTGAGCAGTTCTTC. It translates to CASTRGQGSGEQFF. The rearrangement links TRBV5-1 to TRBJ2-1, with 10 bases aligning to TRBD1. The germline V gene encodes CDR1 SGHRS and CDR2 YFSETQ. The ends lost 6 bases at V and 9 bases at J; junction bases unmatched: 9. This CDR3 comprises 14 residues.

The chain joins TRBV5-1 to TRBJ2-7, with 10 positions matching TRBD1. Germline V gene lookup returns CDR1 SGHRS and CDR2 YFSETQ. There are 15 residues in the CDR3. The junction had 10 bases not matched to a gene; V was cut back by 4 bases and J by 6 bases. The CDR3 bases are TGCGCCAGCAGCCCCTTGGGACAGGGGTTGGGCGAGCAGTACTTC. Its protein is CASSPLGQGLGEQYF. The full variable domain, completed using reference TRBV5-1 and TRBJ2-7, is KAGVTQTPRYLIKTRGQQVTLSCSPISGHRSVSWYQQTPGQGLQFLFEYFSETQRNKGNFPGRFSGRQFSNSRSEMNVSTLELGDSALYLCASSPLGQGLGEQYFGPGTRLTVT.

In this sample, this clonotype turned up many times. The V and J genes are TRBV6-1 and TRBJ2-1; no clear D. V dropped 8 bases and J dropped 1 base, with 12 bases sitting between them. The CDR3 is made up of 14 amino acids. Germline CDR1 and CDR2: MNHNS and SASEGT. The CDR3 nucleotides are TGTGCCAGCCGGTGGGCGGTTTCCTACAATGAGCAGTTCTTC. Protein product: CASRWAVSYNEQFF.

This clonotype occurred many times. The V gene is TRBV29-1, the J gene TRBJ1-2; D not certain. From germline, CDR1 is SQVTM and CDR2 ANQGSEA. The V end was cut by 1 base, the J end by 6 bases, with 6 bases between. CDR3 length: 11 amino acids. CDR3 region: CSVEGEDGYTF. The CDR3 DNA is TGCAGCGTTGAAGGGGAGGATGGCTACACCTTC.

This clonotype was seen at least ten times. This chain links TRBV5-8 with TRBJ1-1; D remains unclear. CDR3 size: 17 residues. The germline CDR1 and CDR2 sequences are SGHTS and YDEGEE. V was trimmed by 0 bases and J by 1 base, leaving 16 bases between them. Here the CDR3 reads CASSLADFMRANTEAFF. CDR3 in DNA: TGTGCCAGCAGCTTGGCCGATTTCATGAGGGCGAACACTGAAGCTTTCTTT.

This chain joins TRBV9 and TRBJ2-7, with D tentatively TRBD2 (6 bases). This CDR3 comprises 14 residues. Trimming removed 4 bases from V and 2 bases from J, with 13 bases in between. In germline, CDR1 is SGDLS, CDR2 YYNGEE. The CDR3 coding sequence is TGTGCCAGCAGCTCAGGAGGGATCGCCTACGAGCAGTACTTC. This encodes CASSSGGIAYEQYF.

This clonotype has a handful of counts. The chain joins TRBV2 to TRBJ1-2; 7 positions match TRBD1. With 4 bases clipped from V and 4 bases from J, the junction kept 6 bases outside the gene matches. The CDR3 contains 14 residues. The V gene's germline CDR1 is SNHLY and CDR2 FYNNEI. CDR3 in amino acids: CASSGVGGFYGYTF. CDR3 sequence (DNA): TGTGCCAGCAGTGGGGTAGGGGGCTTCTATGGCTACACCTTC.

The J gene is TRBJ2-2, the V gene TRBV28; no clear D. V lost 5 bases and J 7 bases, leaving 11 bases between the germline ends. Germline V lookup: CDR1 MDHEN, CDR2 SYDVKM. This CDR3 spans 13 amino acids. In nucleotides, the CDR3 is TGTGCCAGCAGTCTACCGAACGGCGGGGAGCTGTTTTTT. Protein: CASSLPNGGELFF.